This T cell receptor (beta chain) emerged from a study of tumor and adjacent non-tumor tissue in lung cancer. RNA was extracted from bulk tissue without any cell sorting. The normal lung tissue was taken more than 3 cm from the tumor edge. Between August and November 2014, newly diagnosed, chemotherapy-naive lung cancer patients underwent thoracic surgery in China. This CDR3 has 13 residues. Per the germline V gene, CDR1 is LGHNT and CDR2 is FRNRAP. Trimming removed 5 bases at V and 8 bases at J, with 15 bases between. This clonotype has a handful of counts. The antigen is undetermined. A single base separates this from a much larger clone, so it may be a read error. TCRbeta libraries were built with three rounds of nested PCR, modified from ARM-PCR. In TCRdb, the multiplex PCR reads were re-called with MiXCR into one record per CDR3 protein. The sample includes approximately 120,000 distinct CDR3 sequences, 50% to 70% of them seen just once.

Study-wide results and limits: Tumor TCR diversity, when higher, was linked to shorter survival.

Sequenced material: distant non-tumor lung tissue. This clonotype was obtained from a man between 60 and 70 years old with non-small cell lung cancer. This rearrangement joins TRBV12-5 to TRBJ1-1; D not resolved. In nucleotides, the CDR3 is TGTGCTAGTGGTAATGGAGCGGGAGGAGAAGCTTTCTTT. Protein product: CASGNGAGGEAFF.